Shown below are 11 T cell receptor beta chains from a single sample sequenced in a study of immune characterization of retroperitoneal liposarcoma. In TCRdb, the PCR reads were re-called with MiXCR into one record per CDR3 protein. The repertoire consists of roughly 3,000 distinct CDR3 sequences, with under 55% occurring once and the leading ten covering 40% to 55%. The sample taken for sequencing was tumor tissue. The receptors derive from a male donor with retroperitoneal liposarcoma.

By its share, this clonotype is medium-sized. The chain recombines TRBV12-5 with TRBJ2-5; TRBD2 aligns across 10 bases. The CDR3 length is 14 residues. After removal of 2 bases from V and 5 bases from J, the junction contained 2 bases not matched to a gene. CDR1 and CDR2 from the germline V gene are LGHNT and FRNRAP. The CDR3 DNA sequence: TGTGCTAGTGGTTTGAATAGCGGGAGGGAGACCCAGTACTTC. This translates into CASGLNSGRETQYF.

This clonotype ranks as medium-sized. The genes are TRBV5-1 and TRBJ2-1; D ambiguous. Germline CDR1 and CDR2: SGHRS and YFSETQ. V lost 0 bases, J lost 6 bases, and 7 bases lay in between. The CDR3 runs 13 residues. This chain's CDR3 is CASSLAGPNEQFF. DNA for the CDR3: TGCGCCAGCAGCTTGGCTGGGCCCAATGAGCAGTTCTTC.

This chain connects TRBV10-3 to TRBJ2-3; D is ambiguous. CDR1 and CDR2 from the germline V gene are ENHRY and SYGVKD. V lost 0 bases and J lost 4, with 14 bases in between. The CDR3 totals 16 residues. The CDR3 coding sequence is TGTGCCATCAGTGAGTCGAGTCCGGGTTCGGCAGATACGCAGTATTTT. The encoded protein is CAISESSPGSADTQYF.

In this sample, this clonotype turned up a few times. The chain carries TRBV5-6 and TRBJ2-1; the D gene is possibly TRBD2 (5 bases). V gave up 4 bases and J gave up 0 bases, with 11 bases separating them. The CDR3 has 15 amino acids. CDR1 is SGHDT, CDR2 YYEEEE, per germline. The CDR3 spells CASSADYSSYNEQFF. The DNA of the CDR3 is TGTGCCAGCAGCGCAGACTATAGCTCCTACAATGAGCAGTTCTTC. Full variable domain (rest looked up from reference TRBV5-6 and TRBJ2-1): DAGVTQSPTHLIKTRGQQVTLRCSPKSGHDTVSWYQQALGQGPQFIFQYYEEEERQRGNFPDRFSGHQFPNYSSELNVNALLLGDSALYLCASSADYSSYNEQFFGPGTRLTVL.

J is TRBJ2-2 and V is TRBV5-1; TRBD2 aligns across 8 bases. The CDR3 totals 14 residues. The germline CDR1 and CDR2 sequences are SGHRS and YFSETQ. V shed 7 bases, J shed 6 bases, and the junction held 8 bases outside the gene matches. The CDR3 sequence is CASRKRERAGELFF. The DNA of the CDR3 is TGCGCCAGCCGGAAGCGGGAGAGGGCCGGGGAGCTGTTTTTT.

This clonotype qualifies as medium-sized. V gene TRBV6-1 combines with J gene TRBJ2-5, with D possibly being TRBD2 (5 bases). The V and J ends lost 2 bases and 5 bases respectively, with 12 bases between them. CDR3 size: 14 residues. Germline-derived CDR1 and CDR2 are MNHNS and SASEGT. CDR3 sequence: CASSELGRGETQYF. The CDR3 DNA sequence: TGTGCCAGCAGTGAATTGGGTAGAGGGGAGACCCAGTACTTC.

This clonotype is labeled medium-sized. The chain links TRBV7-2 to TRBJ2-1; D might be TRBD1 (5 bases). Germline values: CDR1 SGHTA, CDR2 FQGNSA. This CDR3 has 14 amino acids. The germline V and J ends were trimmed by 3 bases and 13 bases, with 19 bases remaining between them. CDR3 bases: TGTGCCAGCAGCTTGTCAGGGTGGTCCGAGACCCAGTTCTTC. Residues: CASSLSGWSETQFF.

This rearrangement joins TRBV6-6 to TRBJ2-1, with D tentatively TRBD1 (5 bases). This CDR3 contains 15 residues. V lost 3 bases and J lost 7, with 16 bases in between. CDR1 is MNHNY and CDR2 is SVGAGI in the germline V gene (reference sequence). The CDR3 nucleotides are TGTGCCAGCAGTTATCAACAACAGGCGGCTAATGAGCAGTTCTTC. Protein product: CASSYQQQAANEQFF.

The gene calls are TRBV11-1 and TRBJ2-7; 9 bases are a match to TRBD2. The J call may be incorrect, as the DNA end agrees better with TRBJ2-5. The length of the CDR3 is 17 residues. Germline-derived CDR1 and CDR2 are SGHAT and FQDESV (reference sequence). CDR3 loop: CASSSGLAATLGETQYF. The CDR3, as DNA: TGTGCCAGCAGCTCGGGACTAGCAGCAACCCTAGGGGAGACCCAGTACTTC.

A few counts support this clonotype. The CDR3 loop reads CASSLGTGGHWGWTQYF. CDR3 DNA sequence: TGTGCCAGCAGCTTAGGAACAGGGGGCCACTGGGGATGGACCCAGTACTTC. The V gene is TRBV7-8, the J gene TRBJ2-5, with 9 bases fitting TRBD1. The CDR3 runs to 17 residues. Trimming at V came to 1 base and at J to 7 bases, leaving 13 bases not matched to a gene. Germline V gene lookup returns CDR1 SGHVS and CDR2 FQNEAQ.

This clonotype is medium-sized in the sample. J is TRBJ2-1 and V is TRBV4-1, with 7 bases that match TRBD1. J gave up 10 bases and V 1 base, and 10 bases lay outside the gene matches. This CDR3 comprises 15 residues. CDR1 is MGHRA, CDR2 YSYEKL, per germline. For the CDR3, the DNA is TGCGCCAGCAGCCAAGCTTGGGACAGTTCCTACGAGCAGTTCTTC. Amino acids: CASSQAWDSSYEQFF.